This T cell receptor beta chain stems from a study of CD8 T cells in Susac syndrome. Looked up from germline, CDR1 is GTSNPN and CDR2 is SVGIG (reference sequence). V lost 3 bases to trimming and J lost 5 bases, with 11 bases between them. There are 14 residues in the CDR3. TCR beta sequencing was performed on blood CD8+ and CD4+ T cells. The RNA input was roughly 0.45 to 1 ug, and it was reverse transcribed with random hexamers. TCRdb called the immunoSEQ multiplex PCR reads again in MiXCR, with one record for every CDR3 protein. The sample includes 150,000 to 200,000 distinct CDR3 sequences, 90% to 95% of them seen just once.

The material sequenced was CD4+ T cells from PBMCs. The source of this sequence is a human donor with multiple sclerosis. V and J are TRBV30 and TRBJ1-6; a weak D match, TRBD1 (5 bases). The CDR3 reads CAWSIDSNNSPLHF. The CDR3 DNA is TGTGCCTGGAGCATTGACAGTAATAATTCACCCCTCCACTTT.